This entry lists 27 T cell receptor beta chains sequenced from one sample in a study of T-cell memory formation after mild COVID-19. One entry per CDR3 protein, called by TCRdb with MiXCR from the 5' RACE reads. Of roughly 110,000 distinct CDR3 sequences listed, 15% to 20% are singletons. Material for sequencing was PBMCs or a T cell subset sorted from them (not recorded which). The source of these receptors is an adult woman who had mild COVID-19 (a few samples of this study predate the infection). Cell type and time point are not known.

CDR3 nucleotides: TGTGCCAGCAGCTTAGGGGTGTCTAGCGGGGTCACAGATACGCAGTATTTT. Encoded protein: CASSLGVSSGVTDTQYF. This chain links TRBV7-9 with TRBJ2-3, with 9 bases that match TRBD2. The CDR3 contains 17 residues. The V and J ends lost 1 base and 2 bases, in that order; junction bases with no gene match: 7. CDR1 is SEHNR and CDR2 is FQNEAQ in the germline V gene (reference sequence).

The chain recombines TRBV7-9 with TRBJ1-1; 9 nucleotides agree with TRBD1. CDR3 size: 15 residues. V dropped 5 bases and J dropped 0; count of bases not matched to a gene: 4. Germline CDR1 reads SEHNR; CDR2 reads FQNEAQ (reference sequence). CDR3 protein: CASSIGTGLNTEAFF. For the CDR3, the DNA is TGTGCCAGCAGCATTGGGACAGGGTTGAACACTGAAGCTTTCTTT.

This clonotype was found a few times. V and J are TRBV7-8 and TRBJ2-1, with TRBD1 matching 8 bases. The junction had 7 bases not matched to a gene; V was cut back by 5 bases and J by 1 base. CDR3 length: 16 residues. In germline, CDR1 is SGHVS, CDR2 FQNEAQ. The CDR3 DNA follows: TGTGCCAGCAGCGGGCATACAGGGGGGTCCTACAATGAGCAGTTCTTC. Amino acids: CASSGHTGGSYNEQFF.

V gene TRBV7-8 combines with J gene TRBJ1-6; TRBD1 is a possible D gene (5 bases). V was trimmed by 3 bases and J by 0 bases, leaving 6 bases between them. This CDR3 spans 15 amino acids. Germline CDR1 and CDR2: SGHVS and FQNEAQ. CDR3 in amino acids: CASSLGGSYNSPLHF. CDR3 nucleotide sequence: TGTGCCAGCAGCTTGGGGGGCTCCTATAATTCACCCCTCCACTTT.

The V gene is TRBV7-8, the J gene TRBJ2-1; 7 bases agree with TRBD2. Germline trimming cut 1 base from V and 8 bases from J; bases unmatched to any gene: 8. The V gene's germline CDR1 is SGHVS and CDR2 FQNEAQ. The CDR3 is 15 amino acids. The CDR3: CASSLVGRPQDEQFF. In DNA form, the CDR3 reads TGTGCCAGCAGCTTAGTCGGGAGGCCGCAGGATGAGCAGTTCTTC.

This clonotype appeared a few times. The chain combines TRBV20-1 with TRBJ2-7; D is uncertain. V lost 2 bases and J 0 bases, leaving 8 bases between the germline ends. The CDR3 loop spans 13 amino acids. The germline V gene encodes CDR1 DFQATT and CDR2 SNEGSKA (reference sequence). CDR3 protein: CSARPGLSYEQYF. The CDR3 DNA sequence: TGCAGTGCTAGACCTGGCCTCTCCTACGAGCAGTACTTC.

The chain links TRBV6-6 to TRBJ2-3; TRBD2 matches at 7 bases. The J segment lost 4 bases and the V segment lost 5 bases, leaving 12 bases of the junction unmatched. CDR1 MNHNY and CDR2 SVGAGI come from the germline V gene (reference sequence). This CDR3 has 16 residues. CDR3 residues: CASSPTGGSGADTQYF. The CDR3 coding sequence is TGTGCCAGCAGTCCCACCGGGGGGTCGGGGGCAGATACGCAGTATTTT.

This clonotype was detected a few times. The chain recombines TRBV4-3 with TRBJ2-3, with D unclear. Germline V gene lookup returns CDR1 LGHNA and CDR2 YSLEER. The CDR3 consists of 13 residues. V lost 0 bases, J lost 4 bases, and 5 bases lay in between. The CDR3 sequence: CASSQDKPDTQYF. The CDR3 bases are TGCGCCAGCAGCCAAGATAAACCAGATACGCAGTATTTT.

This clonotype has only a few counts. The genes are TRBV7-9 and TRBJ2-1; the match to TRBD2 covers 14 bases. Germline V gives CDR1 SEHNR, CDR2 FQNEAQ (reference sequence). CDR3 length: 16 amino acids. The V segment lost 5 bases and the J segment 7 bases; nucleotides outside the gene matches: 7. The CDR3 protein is CASSLGLAGGRNEQFF. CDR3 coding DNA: TGTGCCAGCAGCCTCGGACTAGCGGGAGGAAGGAATGAGCAGTTCTTC.

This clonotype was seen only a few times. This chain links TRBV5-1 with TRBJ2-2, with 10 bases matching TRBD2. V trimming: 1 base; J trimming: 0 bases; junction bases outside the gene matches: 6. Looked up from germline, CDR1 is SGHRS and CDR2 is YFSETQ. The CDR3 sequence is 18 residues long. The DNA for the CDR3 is TGCGCCAGCAGCTTGCAGCGGGAGGGCCAGGCGAACACCGGGGAGCTGTTTTTT. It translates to CASSLQREGQANTGELFF.

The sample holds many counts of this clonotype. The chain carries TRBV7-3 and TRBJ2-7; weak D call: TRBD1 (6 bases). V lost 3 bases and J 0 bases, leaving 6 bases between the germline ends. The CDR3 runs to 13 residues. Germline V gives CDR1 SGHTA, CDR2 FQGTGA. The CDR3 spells CASSFRGSYEQYF. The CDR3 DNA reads TGTGCCAGCAGCTTCAGGGGCTCCTACGAGCAGTACTTC.

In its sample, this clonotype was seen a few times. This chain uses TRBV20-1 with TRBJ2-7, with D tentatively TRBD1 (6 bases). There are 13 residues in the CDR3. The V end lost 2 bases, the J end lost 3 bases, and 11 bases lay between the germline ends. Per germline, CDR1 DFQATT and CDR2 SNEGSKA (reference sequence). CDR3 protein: CSARPDSRYEQYF. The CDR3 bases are TGCAGTGCTAGACCGGACAGCCGCTACGAGCAGTACTTC.

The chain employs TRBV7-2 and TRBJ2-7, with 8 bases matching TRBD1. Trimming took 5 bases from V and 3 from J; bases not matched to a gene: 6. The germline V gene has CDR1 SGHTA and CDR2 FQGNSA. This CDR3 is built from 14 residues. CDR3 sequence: CASSIGQGLYEQYF. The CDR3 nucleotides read TGTGCCAGCAGCATCGGACAGGGCCTCTACGAGCAGTACTTC. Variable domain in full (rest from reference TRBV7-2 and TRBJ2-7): GAGVSQSPSNKVTEKGKDVELRCDPISGHTALYWYRQSLGQGLEFLIYFQGNSAPDKSGLPSDRFSAERTGGSVSTLTIQRTQQEDSAVYLCASSIGQGLYEQYFGPGTRLTVT.

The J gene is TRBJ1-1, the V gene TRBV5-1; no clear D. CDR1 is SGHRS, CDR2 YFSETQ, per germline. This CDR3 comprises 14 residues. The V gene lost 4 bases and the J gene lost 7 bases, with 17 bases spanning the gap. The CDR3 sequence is CASSLNGGRSEAFF. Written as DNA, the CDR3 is TGCGCCAGCAGCCTGAACGGTGGTCGGAGTGAAGCTTTCTTT.

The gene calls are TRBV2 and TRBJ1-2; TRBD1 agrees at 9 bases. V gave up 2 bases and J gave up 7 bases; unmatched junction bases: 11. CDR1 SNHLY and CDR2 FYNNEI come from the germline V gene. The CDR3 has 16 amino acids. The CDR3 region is CASSEWPWTGVTGYTF. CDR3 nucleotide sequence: TGTGCCAGCAGTGAATGGCCTTGGACAGGGGTTACTGGCTACACCTTC.

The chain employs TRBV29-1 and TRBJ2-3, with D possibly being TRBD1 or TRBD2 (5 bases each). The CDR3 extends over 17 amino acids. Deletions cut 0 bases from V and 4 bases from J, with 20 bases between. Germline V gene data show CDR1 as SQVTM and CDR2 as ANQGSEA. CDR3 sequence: CSVEDQVLGVRADTQYF. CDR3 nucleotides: TGCAGCGTTGAAGATCAGGTTCTGGGGGTGCGGGCAGATACGCAGTATTTT.

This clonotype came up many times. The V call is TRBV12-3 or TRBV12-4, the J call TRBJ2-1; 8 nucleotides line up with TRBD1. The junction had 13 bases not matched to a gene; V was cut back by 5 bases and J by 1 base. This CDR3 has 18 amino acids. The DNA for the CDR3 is TGTGCCAGCAGTCTTAACTGGGGACAGGACTATTCCTACAATGAGCAGTTCTTC. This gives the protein CASSLNWGQDYSYNEQFF.

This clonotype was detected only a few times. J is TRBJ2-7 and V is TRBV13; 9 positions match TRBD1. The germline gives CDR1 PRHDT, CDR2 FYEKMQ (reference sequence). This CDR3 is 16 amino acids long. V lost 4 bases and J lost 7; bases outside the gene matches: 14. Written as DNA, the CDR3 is TGTGCCAGCAGCTCCAGACAGGGGGATTCCTCTCGGGAGCAGTACTTC. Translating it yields CASSSRQGDSSREQYF.

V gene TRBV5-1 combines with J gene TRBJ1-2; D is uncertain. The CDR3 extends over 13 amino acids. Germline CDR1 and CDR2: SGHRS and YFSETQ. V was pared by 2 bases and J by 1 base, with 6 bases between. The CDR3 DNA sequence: TGCGCCAGCAGCTTAGGCAGTAACTATGGCTACACCTTC. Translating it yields CASSLGSNYGYTF. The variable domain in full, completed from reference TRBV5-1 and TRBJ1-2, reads KAGVTQTPRYLIKTRGQQVTLSCSPISGHRSVSWYQQTPGQGLQFLFEYFSETQRNKGNFPGRFSGRQFSNSRSEMNVSTLELGDSALYLCASSLGSNYGYTFGSGTRLTVV.

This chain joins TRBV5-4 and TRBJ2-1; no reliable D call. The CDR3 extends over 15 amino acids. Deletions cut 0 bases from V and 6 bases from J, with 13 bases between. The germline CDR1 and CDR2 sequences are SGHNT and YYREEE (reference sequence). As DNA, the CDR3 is TGTGCCAGCAGCTTGGTGGAAGCTTGGCGCAATGAGCAGTTCTTC. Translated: CASSLVEAWRNEQFF.

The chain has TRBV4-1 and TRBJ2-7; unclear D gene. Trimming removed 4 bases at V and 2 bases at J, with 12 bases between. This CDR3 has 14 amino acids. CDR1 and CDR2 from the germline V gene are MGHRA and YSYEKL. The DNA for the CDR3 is TGCGCCAGCAGCCGGTTTGGTACGACCTACGAGCAGTACTTC. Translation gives CASSRFGTTYEQYF.

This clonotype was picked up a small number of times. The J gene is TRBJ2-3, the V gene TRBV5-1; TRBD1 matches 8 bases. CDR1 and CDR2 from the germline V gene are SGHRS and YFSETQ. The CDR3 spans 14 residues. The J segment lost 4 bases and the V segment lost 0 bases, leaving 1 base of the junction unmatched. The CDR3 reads CASSLGQGSDTQYF. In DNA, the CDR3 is TGCGCCAGCAGCTTGGGACAGGGGTCAGATACGCAGTATTTT.

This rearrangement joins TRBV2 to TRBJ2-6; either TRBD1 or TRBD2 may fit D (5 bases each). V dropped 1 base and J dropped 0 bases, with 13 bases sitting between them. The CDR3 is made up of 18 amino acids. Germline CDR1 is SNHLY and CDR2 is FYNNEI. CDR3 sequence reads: CASSEGARDLSGANVLTF. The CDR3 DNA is TGTGCCAGCAGTGAAGGGGCCAGGGACCTCTCTGGGGCCAACGTCCTGACTTTC.

CDR3 loop: CASSPEGVGNTEAFF. In DNA form, the CDR3 reads TGTGCCAGCAGCCCCGAGGGGGTGGGGAACACTGAAGCTTTCTTT. The V and J genes are TRBV9 and TRBJ1-1; maybe TRBD1 (6 bases). This CDR3 contains 15 residues. Germline values: CDR1 SGDLS, CDR2 YYNGEE. With 4 bases removed from V and 1 base from J, the gap between germline ends came to 14 bases.

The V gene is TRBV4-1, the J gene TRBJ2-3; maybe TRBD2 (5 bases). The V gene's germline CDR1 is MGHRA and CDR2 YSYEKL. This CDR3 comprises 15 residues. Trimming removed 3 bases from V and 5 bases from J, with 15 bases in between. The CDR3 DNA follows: TGCGCCAGCAGCCAGGGTAGAGGGTTGGGAGATACGCAGTATTTT. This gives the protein CASSQGRGLGDTQYF.

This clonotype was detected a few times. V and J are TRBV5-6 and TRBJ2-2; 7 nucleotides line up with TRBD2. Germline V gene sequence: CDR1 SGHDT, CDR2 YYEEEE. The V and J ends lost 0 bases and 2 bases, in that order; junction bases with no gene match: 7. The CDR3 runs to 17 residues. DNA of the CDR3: TGTGCCAGCAGCTTGGAAGGAGCAGCGGGAAACACCGGGGAGCTGTTTTTT. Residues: CASSLEGAAGNTGELFF. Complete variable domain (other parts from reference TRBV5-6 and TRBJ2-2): DAGVTQSPTHLIKTRGQQVTLRCSPKSGHDTVSWYQQALGQGPQFIFQYYEEEERQRGNFPDRFSGHQFPNYSSELNVNALLLGDSALYLCASSLEGAAGNTGELFFGEGSRLTVL.

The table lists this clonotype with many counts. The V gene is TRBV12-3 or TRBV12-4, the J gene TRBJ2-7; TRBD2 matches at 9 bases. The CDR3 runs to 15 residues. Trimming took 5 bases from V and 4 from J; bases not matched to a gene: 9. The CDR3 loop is CASSLHSGSGYEQYF. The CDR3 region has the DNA TGTGCCAGCAGTCTTCATAGCGGGAGTGGGTACGAGCAGTACTTC.